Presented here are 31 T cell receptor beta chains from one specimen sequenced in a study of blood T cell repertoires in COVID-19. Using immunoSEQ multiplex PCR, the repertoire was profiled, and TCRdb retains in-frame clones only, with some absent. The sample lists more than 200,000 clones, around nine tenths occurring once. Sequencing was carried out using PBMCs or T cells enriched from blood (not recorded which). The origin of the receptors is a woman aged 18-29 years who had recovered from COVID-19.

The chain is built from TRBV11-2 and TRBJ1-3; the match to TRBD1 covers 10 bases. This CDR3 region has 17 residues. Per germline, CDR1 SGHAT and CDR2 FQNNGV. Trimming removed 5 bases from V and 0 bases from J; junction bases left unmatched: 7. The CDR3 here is CASSSWTGGFSGNTIYF. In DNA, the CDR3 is TGTGCCAGCAGCAGCTGGACAGGGGGTTTCTCTGGAAACACCATATATTTT.

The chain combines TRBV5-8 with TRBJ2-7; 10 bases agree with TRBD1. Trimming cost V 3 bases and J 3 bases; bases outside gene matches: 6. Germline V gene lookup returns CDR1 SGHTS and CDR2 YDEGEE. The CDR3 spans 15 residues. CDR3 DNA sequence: TGTGCCAGCAGCTCCGGACAGGGGGGATACTACGAGCAGTACTTC. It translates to CASSSGQGGYYEQYF.

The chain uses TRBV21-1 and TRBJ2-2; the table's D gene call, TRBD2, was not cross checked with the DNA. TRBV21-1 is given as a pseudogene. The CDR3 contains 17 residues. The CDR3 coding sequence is TGTGCCAGCAGCCAGTCAAGCGGGAGGAAAAACACCGGGGAGCTGTTTTTT. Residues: CASSQSSGRKNTGELFF.

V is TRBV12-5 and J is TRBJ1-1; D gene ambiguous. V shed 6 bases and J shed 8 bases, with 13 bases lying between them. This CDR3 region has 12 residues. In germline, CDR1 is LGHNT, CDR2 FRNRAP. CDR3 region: CASGHGISEAFF. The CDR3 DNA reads TGTGCTAGTGGCCACGGTATTTCGGAAGCTTTCTTT.

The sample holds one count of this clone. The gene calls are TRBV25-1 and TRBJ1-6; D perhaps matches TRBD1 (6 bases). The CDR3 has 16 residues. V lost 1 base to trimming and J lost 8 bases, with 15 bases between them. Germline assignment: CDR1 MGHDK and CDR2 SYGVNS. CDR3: CASSELGGGGDSPLHF. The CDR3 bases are TGTGCCAGCAGTGAATTAGGGGGGGGAGGCGATTCACCCCTCCACTTT.

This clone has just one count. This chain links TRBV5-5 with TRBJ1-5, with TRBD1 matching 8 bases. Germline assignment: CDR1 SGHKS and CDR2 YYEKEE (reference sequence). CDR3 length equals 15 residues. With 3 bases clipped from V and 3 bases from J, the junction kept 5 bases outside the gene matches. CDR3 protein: CASSSRDRINQPQHF. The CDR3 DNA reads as TGTGCCAGCAGCTCCCGGGACAGGATCAATCAGCCCCAGCATTTT.

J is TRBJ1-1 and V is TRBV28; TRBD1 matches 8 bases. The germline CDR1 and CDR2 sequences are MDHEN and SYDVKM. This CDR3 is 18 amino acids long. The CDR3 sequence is CTTRPPAGGAPMGTEAFF. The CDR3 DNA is TGTACCACCCGGCCGCCCGCAGGGGGCGCTCCTATGGGCACTGAAGCTTTCTTT. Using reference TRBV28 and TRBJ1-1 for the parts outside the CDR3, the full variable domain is DVKVTQSSRYLVKRTGEKVFLECVQDMDHENMFWYRQDPGLGLRLIYFSYDVKMKEKGDIPEGYSVSREKKERFSLILESASTNQTSMYLCTTRPPAGGAPMGTEAFFGQGTRLTVV.

The CDR3 DNA reads TGTGCCAGCAGCTATGGGACAGGGGGGAACACTGAAGCTTTCTTT. Translated: CASSYGTGGNTEAFF. The chain combines TRBV14 with TRBJ1-1; 11 nucleotides agree with TRBD1. The length of the CDR3 is 15 residues. CDR1 is SGHDN and CDR2 is FVKESK in the germline V gene. The ends lost 5 bases at V and 1 base at J; junction bases unmatched: 3.

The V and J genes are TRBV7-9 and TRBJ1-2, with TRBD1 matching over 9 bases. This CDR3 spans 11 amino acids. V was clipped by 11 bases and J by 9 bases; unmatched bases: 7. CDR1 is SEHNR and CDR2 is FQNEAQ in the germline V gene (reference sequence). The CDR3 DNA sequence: TGTGCCTCACAGGGGGCGCTAAGCTACACCTTC. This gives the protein CASQGALSYTF.

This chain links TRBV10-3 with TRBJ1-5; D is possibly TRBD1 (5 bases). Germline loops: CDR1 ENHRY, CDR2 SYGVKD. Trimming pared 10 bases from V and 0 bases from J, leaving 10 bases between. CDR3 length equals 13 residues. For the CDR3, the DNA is TGTGCCACCCGGGACTATAGCAATCAGCCCCAGCATTTT. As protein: CATRDYSNQPQHF.

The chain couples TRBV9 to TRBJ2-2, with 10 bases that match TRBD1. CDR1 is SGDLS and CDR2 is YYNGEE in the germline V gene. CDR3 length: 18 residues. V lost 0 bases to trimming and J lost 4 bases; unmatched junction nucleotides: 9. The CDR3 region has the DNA TGTGCCAGCAGCGTAGCTACCCAAGGACAGGGGGGCACCGGGGAGCTGTTTTTT. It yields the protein CASSVATQGQGGTGELFF.

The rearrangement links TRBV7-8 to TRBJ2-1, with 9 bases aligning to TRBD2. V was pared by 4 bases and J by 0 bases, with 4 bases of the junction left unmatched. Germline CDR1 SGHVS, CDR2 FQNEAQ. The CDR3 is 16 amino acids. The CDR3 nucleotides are TGTGCCAGCAGCTACCTAGCGGGGAGCTCCTACAATGAGCAGTTCTTC. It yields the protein CASSYLAGSSYNEQFF.

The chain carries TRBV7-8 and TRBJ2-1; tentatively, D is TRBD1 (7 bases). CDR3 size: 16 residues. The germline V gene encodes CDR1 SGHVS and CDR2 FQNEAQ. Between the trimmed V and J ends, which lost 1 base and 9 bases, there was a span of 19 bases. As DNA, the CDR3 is TGTGCCAGCAGCTTAGTTTTAGGGGGCTCCGGGGGTGAGCAGTTCTTC. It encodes CASSLVLGGSGGEQFF. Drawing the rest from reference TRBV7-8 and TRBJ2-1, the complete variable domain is GAGVSQSPRYKVAKRGQDVALRCDPISGHVSLFWYQQALGQGPEFLTYFQNEAQLDKSGLPSDRFFAERPEGSVSTLKIQRTQQEDSAVYLCASSLVLGGSGGEQFFGPGTRLTVL.

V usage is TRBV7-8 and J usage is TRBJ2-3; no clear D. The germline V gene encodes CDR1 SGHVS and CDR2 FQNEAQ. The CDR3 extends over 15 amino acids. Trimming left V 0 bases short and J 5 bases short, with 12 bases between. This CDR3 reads CASSLALVPGDTQYF. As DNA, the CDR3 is TGTGCCAGCAGCTTAGCACTTGTTCCCGGAGATACGCAGTATTTT. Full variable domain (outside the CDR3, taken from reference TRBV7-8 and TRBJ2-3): GAGVSQSPRYKVAKRGQDVALRCDPISGHVSLFWYQQALGQGPEFLTYFQNEAQLDKSGLPSDRFFAERPEGSVSTLKIQRTQQEDSAVYLCASSLALVPGDTQYFGPGTRLTVL.

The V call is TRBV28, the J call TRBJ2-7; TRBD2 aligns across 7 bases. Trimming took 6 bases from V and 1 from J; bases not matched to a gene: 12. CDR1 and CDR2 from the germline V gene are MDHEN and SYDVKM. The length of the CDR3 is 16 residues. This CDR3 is CASSYLSGKGSYEQYF. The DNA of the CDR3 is TGTGCCAGCAGCTACCTCAGCGGGAAAGGTTCCTACGAGCAGTACTTC.

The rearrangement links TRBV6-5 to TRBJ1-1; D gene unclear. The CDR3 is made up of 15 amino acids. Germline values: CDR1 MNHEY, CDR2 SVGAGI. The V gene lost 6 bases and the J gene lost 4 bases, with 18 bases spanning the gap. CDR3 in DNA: TGTGCCAGCAGCCCCTGGGGAGGGTGGGGCACTGAAGCTTTCTTT. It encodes CASSPWGGWGTEAFF.

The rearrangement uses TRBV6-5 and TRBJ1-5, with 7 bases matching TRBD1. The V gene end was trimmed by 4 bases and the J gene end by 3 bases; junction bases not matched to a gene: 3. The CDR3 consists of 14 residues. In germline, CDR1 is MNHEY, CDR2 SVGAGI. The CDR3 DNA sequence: TGTGCCAGCAGTTTTCAGGGGGTCAATCAGCCCCAGCATTTT. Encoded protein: CASSFQGVNQPQHF.

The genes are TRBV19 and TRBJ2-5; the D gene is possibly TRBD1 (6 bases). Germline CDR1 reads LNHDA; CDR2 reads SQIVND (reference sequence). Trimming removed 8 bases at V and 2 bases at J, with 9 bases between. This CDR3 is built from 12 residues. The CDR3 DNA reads TGTGCCAGTGGGGACAAGCAAGAGACCCAGTACTTC. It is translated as CASGDKQETQYF.

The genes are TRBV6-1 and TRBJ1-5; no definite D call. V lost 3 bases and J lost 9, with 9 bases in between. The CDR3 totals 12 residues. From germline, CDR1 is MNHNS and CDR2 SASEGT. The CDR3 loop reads CASSDWLGPQHF. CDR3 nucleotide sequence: TGTGCCAGCAGTGATTGGCTAGGGCCCCAGCATTTT.

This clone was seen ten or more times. The CDR3 DNA sequence: TGTGCCAGCACTTCGACAGGCTATGGCTACACCTTC. This sequence encodes CASTSTGYGYTF. V gene TRBV6-1 combines with J gene TRBJ1-2; a weak D match, TRBD1 (6 bases). Germline V gene sequence: CDR1 MNHNS, CDR2 SASEGT. The CDR3 is 12 residues long. Trimming removed 7 bases at V and 4 bases at J, with 10 bases between.

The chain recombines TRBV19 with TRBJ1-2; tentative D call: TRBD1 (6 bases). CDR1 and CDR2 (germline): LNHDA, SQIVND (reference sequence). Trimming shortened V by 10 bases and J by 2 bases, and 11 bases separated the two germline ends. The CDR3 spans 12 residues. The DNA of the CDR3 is TGTGCCACACAGGGTCCCAACTATGGCTACACCTTC. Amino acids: CATQGPNYGYTF.

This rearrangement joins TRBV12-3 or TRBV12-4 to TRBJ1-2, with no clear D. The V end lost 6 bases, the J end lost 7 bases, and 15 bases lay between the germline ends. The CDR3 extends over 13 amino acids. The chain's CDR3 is CASRWAGRPGYTF. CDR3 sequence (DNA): TGTGCCAGCAGATGGGCTGGGCGTCCTGGCTACACCTTC.

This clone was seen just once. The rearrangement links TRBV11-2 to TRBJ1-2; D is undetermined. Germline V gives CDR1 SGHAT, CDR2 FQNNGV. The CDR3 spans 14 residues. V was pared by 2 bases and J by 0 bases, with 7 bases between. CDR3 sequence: CASSLMSSNYGYTF. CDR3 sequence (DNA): TGTGCCAGCAGCTTAATGAGCTCTAACTATGGCTACACCTTC.

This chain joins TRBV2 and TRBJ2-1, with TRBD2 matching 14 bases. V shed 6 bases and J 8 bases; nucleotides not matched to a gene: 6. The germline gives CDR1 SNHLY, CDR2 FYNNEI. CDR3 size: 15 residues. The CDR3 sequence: CASSRLAGGPDEQFF. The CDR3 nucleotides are TGTGCCAGCAGCCGACTAGCGGGAGGGCCTGATGAGCAGTTCTTC.

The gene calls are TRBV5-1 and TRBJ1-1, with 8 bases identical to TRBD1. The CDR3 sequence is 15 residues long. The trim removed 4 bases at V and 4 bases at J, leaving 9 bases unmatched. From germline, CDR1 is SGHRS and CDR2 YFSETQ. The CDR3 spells CASSLSAQGATEAFF. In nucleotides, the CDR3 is TGCGCCAGCAGCCTGTCGGCTCAGGGGGCCACTGAAGCTTTCTTT.

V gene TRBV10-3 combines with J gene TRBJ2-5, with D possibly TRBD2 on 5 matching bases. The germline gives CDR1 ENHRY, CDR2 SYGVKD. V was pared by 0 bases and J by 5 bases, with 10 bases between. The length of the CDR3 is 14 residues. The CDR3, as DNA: TGTGCCATCAGTGAGTCGAGGCCGGGGGAGACCCAGTACTTC. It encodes CAISESRPGETQYF.

CDR3 sequence: CASTSQGLYGYTF. In DNA, the CDR3 is TGTGCCAGCACTAGTCAGGGGCTCTATGGCTACACCTTC. J is TRBJ1-2 and V is TRBV28; D is possibly TRBD1 (6 bases). This CDR3 comprises 13 residues. Deletions cut 7 bases from V and 4 bases from J, with 13 bases between. Germline values: CDR1 MDHEN, CDR2 SYDVKM.

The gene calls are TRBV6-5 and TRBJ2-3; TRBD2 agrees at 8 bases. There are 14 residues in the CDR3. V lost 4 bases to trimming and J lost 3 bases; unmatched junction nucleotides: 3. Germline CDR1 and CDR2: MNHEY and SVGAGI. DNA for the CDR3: TGTGCCAGCAGTTCCGGGGGGGAAACAGATACGCAGTATTTT. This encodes CASSSGGETDTQYF.

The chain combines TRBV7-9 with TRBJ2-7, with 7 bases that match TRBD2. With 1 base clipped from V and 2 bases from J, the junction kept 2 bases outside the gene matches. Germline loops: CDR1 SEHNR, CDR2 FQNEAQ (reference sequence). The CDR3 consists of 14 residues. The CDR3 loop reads CASSLDGTTYEQYF. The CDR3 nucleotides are TGTGCCAGCAGCTTAGACGGGACTACCTACGAGCAGTACTTC.

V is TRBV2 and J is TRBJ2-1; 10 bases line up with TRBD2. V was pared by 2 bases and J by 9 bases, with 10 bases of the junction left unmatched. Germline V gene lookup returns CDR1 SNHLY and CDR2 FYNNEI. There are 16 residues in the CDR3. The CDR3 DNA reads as TGTGCCAGCAGTGAAATGACTAGCGGGTCCGCGGCTGAGCAGTTCTTC. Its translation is CASSEMTSGSAAEQFF.

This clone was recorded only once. CDR3 in amino acids: CASSQDKGYRDSGANVLTF. CDR3 bases: TGCGCCAGCAGCCAAGATAAGGGGTACCGCGACTCTGGGGCCAACGTCCTGACTTTC. The chain recombines TRBV4-1 with TRBJ2-6; weak D call: TRBD1 (5 bases). Trimming stripped 0 bases from V and 0 bases from J, with 15 bases between. There are 19 residues in the CDR3. In germline, CDR1 is MGHRA, CDR2 YSYEKL.